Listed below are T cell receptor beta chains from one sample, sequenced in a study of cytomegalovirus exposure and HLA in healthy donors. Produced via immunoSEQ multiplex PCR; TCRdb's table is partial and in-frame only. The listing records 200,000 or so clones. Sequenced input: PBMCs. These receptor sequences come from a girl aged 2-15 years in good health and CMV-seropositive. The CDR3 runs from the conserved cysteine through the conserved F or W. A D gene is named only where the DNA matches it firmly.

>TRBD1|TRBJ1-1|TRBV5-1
TGCGCCAGCAGCCCGGACAGGGCCACTGAAGCTTTCTTT
CASSPDRATEAFF
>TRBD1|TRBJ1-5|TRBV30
TGTGCCTGGAGGGGGACAGCTAATCAGCCCCAGCATTTT
CAWRGTANQPQHF
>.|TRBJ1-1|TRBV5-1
TGCGCCAGCAGCTTGCGCCGGGGTAGGGGGATGAACACTGAAGCTTTCTTT
CASSLRRGRGMNTEAFF
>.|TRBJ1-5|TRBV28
TGTGCCAGCGCCTTGACAGGAGATCGGGGGCCCCAGCATTTT
CASALTGDRGPQHF
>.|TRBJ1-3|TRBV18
TGTGCCAGCTCACCAAAGGGGGCTGGAAACACCATATATTTT
CASSPKGAGNTIYF
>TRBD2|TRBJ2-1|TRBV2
TGTGCCAGCAGGAGACTAGCGGGAGTATGGAATGAGCAGTTCTTC
CASRRLAGVWNEQFF
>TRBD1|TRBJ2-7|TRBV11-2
TGTGCCAGCAGCCGACGGACAGGGGGCGGTTACGAGCAGTACTTC
CASSRRTGGGYEQYF
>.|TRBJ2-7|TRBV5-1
TGCGCCAGCAGCTCCGACCCAGGGGGAGGCTACGAGCAGTACTTC
CASSSDPGGGYEQYF
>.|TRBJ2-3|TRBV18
TGTGCCAGCTCACCAAACGCTCAGGGAAGGCCAGATACGCAGTATTTT
CASSPNAQGRPDTQYF
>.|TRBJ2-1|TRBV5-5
TGTGCCAGCTATATAGCCTACAATGAGCAGTTCTTC
CASYIAYNEQFF
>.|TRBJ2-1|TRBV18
TGTGCCAGCTCACCAGGGCCCCACAATGAGCAGTTCTTC
CASSPGPHNEQFF
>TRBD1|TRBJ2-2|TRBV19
TGTGCCAGTAGTATCAAGGGGGCGTTAAACACCGGGGAGCTGTTTTTT
CASSIKGALNTGELFF
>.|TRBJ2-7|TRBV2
TGTGCCAGCAGTTCCGAACACTACGAGCAGTACTTC
CASSSEHYEQYF
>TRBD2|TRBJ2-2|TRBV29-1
TGCAGCGTTGAACGGGGGGCCGGGGAGCTGTTTTTT
CSVERGAGELFF
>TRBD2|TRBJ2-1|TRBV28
TGTGCCAGCAGTGCCCCCGGGGGGGGCTCCTACAATGAGCAGTTCTTC
CASSAPGGGSYNEQFF
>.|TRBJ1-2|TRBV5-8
TGTGCCAGCAGCTTGTGGGCGGCAGACGGGACTGGCTATGGCTACACCTTC
CASSLWAADGTGYGYTF
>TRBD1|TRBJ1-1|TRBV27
TGTGCCAGCAGTTTACAGGGGACAGCTCCCAACACTGAAGCTTTCTTT
CASSLQGTAPNTEAFF
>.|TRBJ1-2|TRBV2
TGTGCCAGCAGTATAGGGGGTAACTATGGCTACACCTTC
CASSIGGNYGYTF
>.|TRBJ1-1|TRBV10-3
TGTGCCATCAGTGTTAAGGGGCCCGGGGAAGCTTTCTTT
CAISVKGPGEAFF
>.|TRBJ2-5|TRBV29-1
TGCAGCGTTGAGGAAGGAAATAACGGGGGGACCCAGTACTTC
CSVEEGNNGGTQYF
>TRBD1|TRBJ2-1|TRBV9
TGTGCCAGCAGCGTAGAGGACAGGGATCCCTACAATGAGCAGTTCTTC
CASSVEDRDPYNEQFF
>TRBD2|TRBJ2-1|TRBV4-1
TGCGCCAGCAGGGACGGGCTAGCGGGAGGCAATGAGCAGTTCTTC
CASRDGLAGGNEQFF
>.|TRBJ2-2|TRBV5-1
TGCGCCAGCAGCTTGGCACAGGGAGAAGGAGGGGAGCTGTTTTTT
CASSLAQGEGGELFF
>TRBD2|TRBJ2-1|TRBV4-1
TGCGCCAGCAGCCAGCTAGCGGGAGCCTACAATGAGCAGTTCTTC
CASSQLAGAYNEQFF
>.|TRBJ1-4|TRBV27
TGTGCCAGCAGTTTCTTACGGGGGGAAAAACTGTTTTTT
CASSFLRGEKLFF
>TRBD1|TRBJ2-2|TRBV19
TGTGCCAGTAGCCGTACAGGGGCGTCGGGCACCGGGGAGCTGTTTTTT
CASSRTGASGTGELFF
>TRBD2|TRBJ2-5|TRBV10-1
TGCGCCAGCAGTGACGGGACTAGCGAAGAGACCCAGTACTTC
CASSDGTSEETQYF
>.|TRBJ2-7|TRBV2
TGTGCCAGCAGTGAAGGACAGCGATACGAGCAGTACTTC
CASSEGQRYEQYF
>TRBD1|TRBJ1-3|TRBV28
TGTGCCAGCATTGAGGGGGCTGCGGGAAACACCATATATTTT
CASIEGAAGNTIYF
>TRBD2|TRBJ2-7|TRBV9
TGTGCCAGCAGCGTAGTAGCGGGAGGCGAGCAGTACTTC
CASSVVAGGEQYF
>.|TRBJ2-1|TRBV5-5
TGTGCCGGCAGCCTTGACGGGAATGAGCAGTTCTTC
CAGSLDGNEQFF
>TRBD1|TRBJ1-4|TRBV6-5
TGTGCCAGCAGTTATCGTAGCAGGGGGCGGAATGAAAAACTGTTTTTT
CASSYRSRGRNEKLFF
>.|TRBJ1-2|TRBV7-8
TGTGCCAGCAGCTTAGGCCGGGACAATGGCTACACCTTC
CASSLGRDNGYTF
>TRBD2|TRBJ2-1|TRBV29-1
TGCAGCGTCCAAGCCCCGGGACTAGCGGGAGGGAATGAGCAGTTCTTC
CSVQAPGLAGGNEQFF
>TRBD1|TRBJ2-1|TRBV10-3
TGTGCCATTGGGGGCCAACCGGGACAGGGCTCCTCCAAGGGCTACAATGAGCAGTTCTTC
CAIGGQPGQGSSKGYNEQFF
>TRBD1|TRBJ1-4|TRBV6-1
TGTGCCAGCAGTAGGACAGGGGATTTGAATGAAAAACTGTTTTTT
CASSRTGDLNEKLFF
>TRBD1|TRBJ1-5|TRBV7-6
TGTGCCAGCAGCCCCAGGACAGGCGGCAATCAGCCCCAGCATTTT
CASSPRTGGNQPQHF
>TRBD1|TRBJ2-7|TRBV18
TGTGCCAGCTCACCTGGGGGACAGGGGGCGGAGGAGCAGTACTTC
CASSPGGQGAEEQYF
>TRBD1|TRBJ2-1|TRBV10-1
TGCGCCAGCAGTAGCAACAGGGGCCCCTACAATGAGCAGTTCTTC
CASSSNRGPYNEQFF
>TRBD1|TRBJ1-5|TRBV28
TGTGCCAGCAGTTACCGGGACAGGGGCAATCAGCCCCAGCATTTT
CASSYRDRGNQPQHF
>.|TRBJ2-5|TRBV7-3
TGTGCCAGCAGCCCTCTGGGAGGGGGGGTCCAAGAGACCCAGTACTTC
CASSPLGGGVQETQYF
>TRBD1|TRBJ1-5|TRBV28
TGTGCCAGCAGTTTGACAGGGTACCAGCCCCAGCATTTT
CASSLTGYQPQHF
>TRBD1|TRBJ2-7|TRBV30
TGTGCCTGGCGACAGGGGTCCTACGAGCAGTACTTC
CAWRQGSYEQYF
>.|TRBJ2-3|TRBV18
TGTGCCAGCTCACCACGGAGGGCTAGCGCTGACACAGATACGCAGTATTTT
CASSPRRASADTDTQYF
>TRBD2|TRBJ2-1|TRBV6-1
TGTGCCAGCAGCCTACTAGCGCTAGACAATGAGCAGTTCTTC
CASSLLALDNEQFF
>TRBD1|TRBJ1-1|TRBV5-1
TGCGCCAGCAGCTCAACAGGGGGCATCACTGAAGCTTTCTTT
CASSSTGGITEAFF
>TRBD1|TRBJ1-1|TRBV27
TGTGCCAGCAGTTTTAGGACAGGGGGCTTTACTGAAGCTTTCTTT
CASSFRTGGFTEAFF
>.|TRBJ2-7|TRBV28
TGTGCCAGCAGTTTGCTTACCGGCTCCCGCGGTTTTTACGAGCAGTACTTC
CASSLLTGSRGFYEQYF
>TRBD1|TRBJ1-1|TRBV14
TGTGCCAGCAGCCAAGGGGACAGGGACACTGAAGCTTTCTTT
CASSQGDRDTEAFF
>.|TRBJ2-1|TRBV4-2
TGTGCCAGCAGCCAAGTTCTGCCGATGGCCTCCTACAATGAGCAGTTCTTC
CASSQVLPMASYNEQFF
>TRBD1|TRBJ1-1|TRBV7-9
TGTGCCAGCAGCTTAATGGACAGGGACACTGAAGCTTTCTTT
CASSLMDRDTEAFF
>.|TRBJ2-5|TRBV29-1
TGCAGCACCCCGGAGTGGGGGGAGGAGACCCAGTACTTC
CSTPEWGEETQYF
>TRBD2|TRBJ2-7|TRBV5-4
TGTGCCAGCAGCCCAGGACTAGCGGAATACGAGCAGTACTTC
CASSPGLAEYEQYF
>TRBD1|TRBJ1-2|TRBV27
TGTGCCAGCAGTTTAACTGTCCAGGGGGCCTTGGATGGCTACACCTTC
CASSLTVQGALDGYTF
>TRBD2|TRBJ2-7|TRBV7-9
TGTGCCAGCAGCTTAGGGGGGCTAGCGGGAGTGGTATCCGAGCAGTACTTC
CASSLGGLAGVVSEQYF
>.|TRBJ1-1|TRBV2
TGTGCCAGCAGTGAAAGGACTTTTAACACTGAAGCTTTCTTT
CASSERTFNTEAFF
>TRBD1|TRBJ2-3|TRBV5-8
TGTGCCAGCAGCTTGCTCTCAGGGGGAGATACGCAGTATTTT
CASSLLSGGDTQYF